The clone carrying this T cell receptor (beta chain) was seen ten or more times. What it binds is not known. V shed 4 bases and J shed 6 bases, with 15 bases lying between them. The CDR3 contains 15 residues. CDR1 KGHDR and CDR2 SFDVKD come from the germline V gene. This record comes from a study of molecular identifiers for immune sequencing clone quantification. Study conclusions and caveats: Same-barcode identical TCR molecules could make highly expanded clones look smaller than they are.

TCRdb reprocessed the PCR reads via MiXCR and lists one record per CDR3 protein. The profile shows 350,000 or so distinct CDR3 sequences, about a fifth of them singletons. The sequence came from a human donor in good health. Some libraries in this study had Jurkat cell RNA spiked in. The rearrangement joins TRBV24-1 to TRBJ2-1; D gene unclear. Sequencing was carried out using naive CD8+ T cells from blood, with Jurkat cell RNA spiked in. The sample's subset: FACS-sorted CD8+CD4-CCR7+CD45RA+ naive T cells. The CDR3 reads CATSDQVATGNEQFF. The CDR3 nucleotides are TGTGCCACCAGTGACCAAGTTGCTACGGGCAATGAGCAGTTCTTC.